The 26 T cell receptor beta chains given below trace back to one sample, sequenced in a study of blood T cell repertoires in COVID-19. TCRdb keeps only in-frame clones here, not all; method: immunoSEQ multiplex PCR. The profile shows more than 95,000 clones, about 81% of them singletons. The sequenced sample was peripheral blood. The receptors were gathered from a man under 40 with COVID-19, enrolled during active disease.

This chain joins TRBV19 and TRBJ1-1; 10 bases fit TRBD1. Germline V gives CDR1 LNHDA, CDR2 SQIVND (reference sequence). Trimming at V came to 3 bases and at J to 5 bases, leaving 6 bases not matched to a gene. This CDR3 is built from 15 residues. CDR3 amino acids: CASSMRGQGQTEAFF. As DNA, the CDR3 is TGTGCCAGTAGTATGAGGGGACAGGGGCAGACTGAAGCTTTCTTT.

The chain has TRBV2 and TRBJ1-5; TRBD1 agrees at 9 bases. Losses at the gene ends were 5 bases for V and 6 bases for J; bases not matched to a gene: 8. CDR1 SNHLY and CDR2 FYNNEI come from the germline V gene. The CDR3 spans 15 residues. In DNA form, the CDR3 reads TGTGCCAGCAGTCCACAGGGGGCTTGGGGTCAGCCCCAGCATTTT. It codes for CASSPQGAWGQPQHF.

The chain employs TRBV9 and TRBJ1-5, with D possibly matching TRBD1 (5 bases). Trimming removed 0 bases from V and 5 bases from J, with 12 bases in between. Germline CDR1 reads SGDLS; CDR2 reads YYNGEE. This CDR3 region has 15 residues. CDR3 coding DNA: TGTGCCAGCAGCGTAGACGGCAGGGCGGATCAGCCCCAGCATTTT. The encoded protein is CASSVDGRADQPQHF.

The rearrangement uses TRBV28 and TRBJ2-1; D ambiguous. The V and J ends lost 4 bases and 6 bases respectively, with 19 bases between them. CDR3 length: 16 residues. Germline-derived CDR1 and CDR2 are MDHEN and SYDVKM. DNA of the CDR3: TGTGCCAGCAGTTCGGGTCCCTCTCTAAGCTTCAATGAGCAGTTCTTC. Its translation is CASSSGPSLSFNEQFF.

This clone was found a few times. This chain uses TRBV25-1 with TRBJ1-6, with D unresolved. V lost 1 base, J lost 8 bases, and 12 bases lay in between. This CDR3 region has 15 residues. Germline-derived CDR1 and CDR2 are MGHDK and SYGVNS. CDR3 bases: TGTGCCAGCAGTGAATTAGAGGATGCCCATTCACCCCTCCACTTT. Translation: CASSELEDAHSPLHF.

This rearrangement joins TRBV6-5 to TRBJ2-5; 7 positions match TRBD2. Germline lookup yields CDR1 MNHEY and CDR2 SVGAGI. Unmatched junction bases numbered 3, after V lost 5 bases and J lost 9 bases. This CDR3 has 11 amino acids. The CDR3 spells CASSLRGAQYF. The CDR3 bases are TGTGCCAGCAGTCTCCGGGGGGCCCAGTACTTC.

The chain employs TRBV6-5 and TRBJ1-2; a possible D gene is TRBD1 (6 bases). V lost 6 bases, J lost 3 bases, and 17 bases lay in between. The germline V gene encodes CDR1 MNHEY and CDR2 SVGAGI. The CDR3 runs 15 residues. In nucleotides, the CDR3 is TGTGCCAGCAGCCCGATAGGGGGTTCTGACTATGGCTACACCTTC. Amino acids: CASSPIGGSDYGYTF.

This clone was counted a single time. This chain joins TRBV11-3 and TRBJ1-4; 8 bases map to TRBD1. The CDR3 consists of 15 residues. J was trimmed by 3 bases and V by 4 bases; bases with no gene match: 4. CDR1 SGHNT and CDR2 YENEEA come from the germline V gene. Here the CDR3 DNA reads TGTGCCAGCAGCTCGCAGGGGGCGGCTAATGAAAAACTGTTTTTT. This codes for CASSSQGAANEKLFF.

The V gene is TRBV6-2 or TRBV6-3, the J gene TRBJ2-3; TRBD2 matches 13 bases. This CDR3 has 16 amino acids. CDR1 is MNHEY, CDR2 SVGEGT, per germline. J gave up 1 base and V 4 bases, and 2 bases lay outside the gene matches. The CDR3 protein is CASSLGLAGGTDTQYF. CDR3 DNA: TGTGCCAGCAGTTTAGGACTAGCGGGGGGCACAGATACGCAGTATTTT.

CDR3 DNA: TGTGCCAGCAGCTTAGGTGGTAGCGGGGGAGAAGAGACCCAGTACTTC. Translated: CASSLGGSGGEETQYF. The rearrangement uses TRBV11-2 and TRBJ2-5; 9 bases are a match to TRBD2. CDR3 size: 16 residues. Trimming removed 1 base from V and 3 bases from J; junction bases left unmatched: 6. Germline CDR1 and CDR2: SGHAT and FQNNGV. The whole variable domain, remainder taken from reference TRBV11-2 and TRBJ2-5, is EAGVAQSPRYKIIEKRQSVAFWCNPISGHATLYWYQQILGQGPKLLIQFQNNGVVDDSQLPKDRFSAERLKGVDSTLKIQPAKLEDSAVYLCASSLGGSGGEETQYFGPGTRLLVL.

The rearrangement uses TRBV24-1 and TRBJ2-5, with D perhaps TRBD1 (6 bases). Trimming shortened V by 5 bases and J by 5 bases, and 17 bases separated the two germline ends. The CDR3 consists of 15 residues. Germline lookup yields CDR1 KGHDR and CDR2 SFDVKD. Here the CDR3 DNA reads TGTGCCACCAGTGGTTATCAACAGGGTTGGGAGACCCAGTACTTC. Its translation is CATSGYQQGWETQYF.

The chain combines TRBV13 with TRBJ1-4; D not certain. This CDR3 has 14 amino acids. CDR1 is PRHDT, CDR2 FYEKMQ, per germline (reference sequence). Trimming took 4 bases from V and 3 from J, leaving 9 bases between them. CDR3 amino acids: CASSSLGANEKLFF. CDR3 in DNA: TGTGCCAGCAGCTCCCTCGGGGCTAATGAAAAACTGTTTTTT.

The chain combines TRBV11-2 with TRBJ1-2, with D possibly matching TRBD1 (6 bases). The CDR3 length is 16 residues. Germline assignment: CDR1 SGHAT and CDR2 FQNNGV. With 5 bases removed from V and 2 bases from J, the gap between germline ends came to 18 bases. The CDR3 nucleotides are TGTGCCAGCAGCGCCGAAGGTGGGGGCAACAACTATGGCTACACCTTC. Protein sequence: CASSAEGGGNNYGYTF.

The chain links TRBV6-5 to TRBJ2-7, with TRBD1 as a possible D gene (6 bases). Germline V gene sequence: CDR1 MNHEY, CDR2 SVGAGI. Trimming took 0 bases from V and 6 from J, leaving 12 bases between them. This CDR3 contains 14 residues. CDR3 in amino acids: CASSYSGTGLEQYF. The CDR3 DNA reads TGTGCCAGCAGTTACTCCGGAACAGGGCTCGAGCAGTACTTC.

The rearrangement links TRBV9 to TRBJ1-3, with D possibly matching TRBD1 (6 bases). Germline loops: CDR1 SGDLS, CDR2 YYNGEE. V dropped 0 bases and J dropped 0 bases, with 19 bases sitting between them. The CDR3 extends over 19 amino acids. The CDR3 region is CASSVGADRPTYSGNTIYF. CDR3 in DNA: TGTGCCAGCAGCGTAGGAGCCGACAGGCCTACCTACTCTGGAAACACCATATATTTT.

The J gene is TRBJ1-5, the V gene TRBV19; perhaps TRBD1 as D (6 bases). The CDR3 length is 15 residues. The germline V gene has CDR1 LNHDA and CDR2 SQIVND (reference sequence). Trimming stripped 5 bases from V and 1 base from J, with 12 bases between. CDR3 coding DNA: TGTGCCAGTAGTTTTGGGGGCGCGAGCAATCAGCCCCAGCATTTT. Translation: CASSFGGASNQPQHF.

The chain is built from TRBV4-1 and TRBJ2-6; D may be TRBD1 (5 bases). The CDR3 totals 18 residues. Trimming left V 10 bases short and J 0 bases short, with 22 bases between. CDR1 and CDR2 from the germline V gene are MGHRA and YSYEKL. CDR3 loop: CATSSKIGHYSGANVLTF. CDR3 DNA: TGCGCCACCTCCTCAAAGATCGGACACTACTCTGGGGCCAACGTCCTGACTTTC.

CDR3 DNA sequence: TGTGCCAGCAGTAACATCACTCGGGTGGTATCCGGGGAGCTGTTTTTT. Its translation: CASSNITRVVSGELFF. The chain is built from TRBV6-2 or TRBV6-3 and TRBJ2-2, with D hard to call. V was clipped by 5 bases and J by 6 bases, with 19 bases between them. The CDR3 has 16 amino acids. Germline CDR1 is MNHEY and CDR2 is SVGEGT.

The CDR3 reads CASSQDATGKGTTEAFF. The CDR3 coding sequence is TGTGCCAGCAGCCAAGATGCCACAGGGAAGGGGACCACTGAAGCTTTCTTT. The rearrangement joins TRBV14 to TRBJ1-1; possible D gene TRBD1, 6 bases. Per the germline V gene, CDR1 is SGHDN and CDR2 is FVKESK. This CDR3 spans 17 amino acids. Trimming stripped 0 bases from V and 4 bases from J, with 18 bases between.

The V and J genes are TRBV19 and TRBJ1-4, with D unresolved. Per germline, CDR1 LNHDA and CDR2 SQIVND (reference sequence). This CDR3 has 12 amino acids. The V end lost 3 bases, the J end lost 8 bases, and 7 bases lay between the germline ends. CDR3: CASSISGEKLFF. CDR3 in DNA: TGTGCCAGTAGTATTTCCGGGGAAAAACTGTTTTTT.

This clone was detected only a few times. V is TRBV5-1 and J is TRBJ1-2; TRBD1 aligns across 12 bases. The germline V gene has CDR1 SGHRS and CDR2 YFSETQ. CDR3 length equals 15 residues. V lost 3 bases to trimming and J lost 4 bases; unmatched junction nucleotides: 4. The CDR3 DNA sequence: TGCGCCAGCAGCTCCGGGACAGGGGGCCTCTATGGCTACACCTTC. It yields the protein CASSSGTGGLYGYTF.

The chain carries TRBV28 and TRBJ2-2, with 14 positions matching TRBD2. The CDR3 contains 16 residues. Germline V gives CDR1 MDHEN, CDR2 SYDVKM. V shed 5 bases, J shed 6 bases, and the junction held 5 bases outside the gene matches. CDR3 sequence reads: CASSPRLAGGPGELFF. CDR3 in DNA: TGTGCCAGCAGTCCCAGACTAGCGGGGGGGCCCGGGGAGCTGTTTTTT.

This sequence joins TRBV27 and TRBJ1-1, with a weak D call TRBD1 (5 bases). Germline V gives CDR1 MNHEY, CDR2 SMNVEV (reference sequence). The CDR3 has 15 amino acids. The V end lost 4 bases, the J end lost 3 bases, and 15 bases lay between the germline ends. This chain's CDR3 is CASSSSYGADTEAFF. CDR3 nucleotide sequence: TGTGCCAGCAGTTCCAGTTATGGGGCGGACACTGAAGCTTTCTTT.

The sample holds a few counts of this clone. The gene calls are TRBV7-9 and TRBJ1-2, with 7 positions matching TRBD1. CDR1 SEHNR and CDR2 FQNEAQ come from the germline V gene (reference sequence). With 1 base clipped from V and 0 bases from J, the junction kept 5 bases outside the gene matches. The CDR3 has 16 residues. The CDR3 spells CASSLGGTDSNYGYTF. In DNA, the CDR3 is TGTGCCAGCAGCTTAGGTGGGACAGACTCTAACTATGGCTACACCTTC.

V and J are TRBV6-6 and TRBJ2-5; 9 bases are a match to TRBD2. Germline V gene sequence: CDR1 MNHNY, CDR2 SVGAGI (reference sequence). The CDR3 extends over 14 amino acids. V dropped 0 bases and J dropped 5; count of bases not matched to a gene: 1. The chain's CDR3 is CASSYSRGGETQYF. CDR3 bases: TGTGCCAGCAGTTACTCGCGGGGGGGGGAGACCCAGTACTTC.

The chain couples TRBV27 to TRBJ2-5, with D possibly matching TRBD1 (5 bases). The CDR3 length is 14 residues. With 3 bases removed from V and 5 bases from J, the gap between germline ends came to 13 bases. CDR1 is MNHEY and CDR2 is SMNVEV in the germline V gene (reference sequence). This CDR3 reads CASSFSGAEETQYF. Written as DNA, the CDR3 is TGTGCCAGCAGTTTCTCTGGGGCCGAGGAGACCCAGTACTTC.